These 21 T cell receptor beta chains originate from one sample sequenced in a study of tumor-infiltrating lymphocytes in primary liver carcinoma. Starting material of around 490 ng total RNA yielded TCR beta cDNA via a constant-region primer. Libraries for TCR beta were built through three nested multiplex PCR rounds, which together made up a slightly modified ARM-PCR procedure. In the first two PCR rounds, TRBV1-TRBV30 forward primers were paired with a C-beta reverse primer, and each round lasted roughly 9 cycles. TCRdb re-derived calls from the multiplex PCR reads in MiXCR, one entry per CDR3 protein. The data show 300,000 to 400,000 distinct CDR3 sequences, approximately 65% seen once. Unsorted whole blood yielded blood RNA, and germline DNA was extracted as well. Specimen: peripheral blood. The source of these receptors is a man aged 40-55 years with primary liver carcinoma and hepatitis B virus infection.

As concerns this clonotype: Likely a read error: the CDR3 ends without its conserved phenylalanine or tryptophan. The rearrangement links TRBV11-2 to TRBJ2-1, with D possibly matching TRBD2 (5 bases). Per the germline V gene, CDR1 is SGHAT and CDR2 is FQNNGV. CDR3 length equals 14 residues. CDR3 sequence: CASSLSSLVHEQFL. CDR3 DNA sequence: TGTGCAAGCAGCTTGTCTAGCTTGGTGCATGAGCAGTTCCTC.

Comments on this clonotype: This clone may be a read error of a much larger clone one base away. The CDR3 DNA sequence: TGTGGCAGCAGTTACGAACAGTACACGGAGCAGTACTTC. Protein product: CGSSYEQYTEQYF. This chain links TRBV6-5 with TRBJ2-7; no firm D call. The CDR3 runs to 13 residues. CDR1 MNHEY and CDR2 SVGAGI come from the germline V gene.

This clonotype appeared many times. The chain uses TRBV6-2 or TRBV6-3 and TRBJ2-1, with 7 bases lining up with TRBD2. The CDR3 sequence is 15 residues long. Per germline, CDR1 MNHEY and CDR2 SVGEGT. After removal of 7 bases from V and 2 bases from J, the junction contained 8 bases not matched to a gene. Here the CDR3 DNA reads TGTGCCAGCACTTCTAGCGGAACCCCCTACAATGAGCAGTTCTTC. It specifies CASTSSGTPYNEQFF.

As for this clonotype: A much larger clonotype is one base distant, so this may be a read error. The chain carries TRBV12-3 or TRBV12-4 and TRBJ1-1; D is undetermined. There are 12 residues in the CDR3. V shed 3 bases and J shed 6 bases, with 8 bases lying between them. The CDR3 loop reads CASSFGPPEAFF. The CDR3 region has the DNA TGTGCCAGCAGTTTTGGACCTCCTGAAGCTTTCTTT.

In the case of this clonotype: A read error may explain this, as a much larger clone is one base away. The rearrangement links TRBV10-2 to TRBJ1-4; D call uncertain. Trimming cost V 3 bases and J 8 bases, with 13 bases left between them. This CDR3 is 14 amino acids long. The germline CDR1 and CDR2 sequences are WSHSY and SAAADI. The CDR3 DNA is TGCGCCAGCAGTGACGACATGGTACGGGAAAAACTGTTTTTT. As protein: CASSDDMVREKLFF.

A single count supports this clonotype. A single base separates this from a much larger clone, so it may be a read error. The conserved final phenylalanine or tryptophan is absent from the CDR3, which likely points to a read error. The genes are TRBV12-3 or TRBV12-4 and TRBJ2-2; perhaps TRBD2 as D (5 bases). This CDR3 contains 13 residues. Trimming left V 6 bases short and J 7 bases short, with 12 bases between. CDR3 nucleotide sequence: TGTGCCAGCAGCCCGGACTCCCTCGGGGAGCTGTTTCTT. The encoded protein is CASSPDSLGELFL.

For this clonotype: An end of the junction differs from the germline gene, which may be a read error. J is TRBJ1-5 and V is TRBV5-1, with D unresolved. The CDR3 has 13 residues. Germline V gives CDR1 SGHRS, CDR2 YFSETQ. CDR3 nucleotide sequence: TGCGCCAGCAGCTTGGAGAGCAATCAGCCCCATCATTTT. Translation: CASSLESNQPHHF.

The sample holds many counts of this clonotype. The rearrangement links TRBV6-1 to TRBJ2-3; 12 bases match TRBD2. The CDR3 consists of 16 residues. V lost 6 bases, J lost 2 bases, and 6 bases stayed unmatched. From germline, CDR1 is MNHNS and CDR2 SASEGT. CDR3 loop: CASSRTSGTVTDTQYF. The DNA for the CDR3 is TGTGCCAGCAGCCGGACTAGCGGGACTGTCACAGATACGCAGTATTTT.

This clonotype was counted ten times or more. The rearrangement uses TRBV11-2 and TRBJ1-2; D perhaps matches TRBD1 (6 bases). The V end lost 5 bases, the J end lost 1 base, and 11 bases lay between the germline ends. The CDR3 runs to 14 residues. CDR1 is SGHAT, CDR2 FQNNGV, per germline. The chain's CDR3 is CASSAGHFNYGYTF. CDR3 nucleotide sequence: TGTGCCAGCAGCGCGGGACACTTTAACTATGGCTACACCTTC. Full variable domain (rest looked up from reference TRBV11-2 and TRBJ1-2): EAGVAQSPRYKIIEKRQSVAFWCNPISGHATLYWYQQILGQGPKLLIQFQNNGVVDDSQLPKDRFSAERLKGVDSTLKIQPAKLEDSAVYLCASSAGHFNYGYTFGSGTRLTVV.

To note about this clonotype: A single base separates this from a much larger clone, so it may be a read error. The chain uses TRBV6-2 or TRBV6-3 and TRBJ2-7; 7 nucleotides match TRBD2. CDR1 is MNHEY, CDR2 SVGEGT, per germline. The CDR3 is 14 amino acids. Here the CDR3 reads CASRPASGRYEQCF. The CDR3 DNA follows: TGTGCCAGCAGACCCGCTAGCGGACGCTACGAGCAGTGCTTC.

Of note for this clonotype: One end of the junction fails to match germline, which may point to a read error. This rearrangement joins TRBV6-1 to TRBJ1-5; D perhaps matches TRBD1 (6 bases). Germline values: CDR1 MNHNS, CDR2 SASEGT. This CDR3 has 16 residues. The CDR3, as DNA: TGTGCCAGCAAGGGGGGCAGGGGTTTGAGCAATCAACCCCAGCATTTT. It encodes CASKGGRGLSNQPQHF.

As regards this clonotype: With a much larger clone just one base away, this may be a read error. The V gene is TRBV4-1, the J gene TRBJ1-3; D is ambiguous. CDR1 and CDR2 from the germline V gene are MGHRA and YSYEKL. Trimming cost V 1 base and J 0 bases, with 13 bases left between them. The CDR3 consists of 17 residues. CDR3 nucleotides: TGCGCCAGCAGCCAAGGTAAGTCCGTAAGCTCTGGAAACACCATATATTTT. It encodes CASSQGKSVSSGNTIYF.

Note on this clonotype: Since a much larger clone is just one base distant, this may be a read error. This chain links TRBV12-3 or TRBV12-4 with TRBJ1-1; the D gene is possibly TRBD1 (6 bases). This CDR3 contains 16 residues. The germline V and J ends were trimmed by 1 base and 2 bases, with 14 bases remaining between them. The CDR3 DNA sequence: TGTGCCAGCAGTTTAGTGCTAGGGACAAGAAACACTGAAGCTTTCTTT. Its protein is CASSLVLGTRNTEAFF.

On this clonotype itself: This could be a read error, since a much larger clone is one nucleotide away. This rearrangement joins TRBV12-3 or TRBV12-4 to TRBJ2-6, with D unresolved. Trimming took off 8 bases at V and 2 bases at J, with 4 bases between the two ends. The CDR3 length is 12 residues. This CDR3 is CASLPGANVLTF. CDR3 nucleotide sequence: TGTGCCAGCCTTCCTGGGGCCAACGTCCTGACTTTC.

Regarding this clonotype: A much larger clone lies a single base off, so this may be a read error. The chain carries TRBV12-3 or TRBV12-4 and TRBJ2-1; 7 bases match TRBD1. This CDR3 has 15 residues. The CDR3 DNA reads TGTGCCAGCAGTTTGGGGGACAGCTCCTACAATGAGCACTTCTTC. It specifies CASSLGDSSYNEHFF.

This clonotype appeared many times. The genes are TRBV12-3 or TRBV12-4 and TRBJ2-3, with a weak D call TRBD1 (5 bases). V was shortened by 4 bases and J by 4 bases, with 18 bases between the two germline ends. The length of the CDR3 is 16 residues. Here the CDR3 reads CASSSGQGVGSDTQYF. DNA for the CDR3: TGTGCCAGCAGTTCAGGACAAGGGGTGGGCTCAGATACGCAGTATTTT.

The CDR3 spells CASSLGSDTEAFF. The CDR3 nucleotides read TGTGCCAGCAGCCTCGGATCAGACACTGAAGCTTTCTTT. This sequence joins TRBV7-6 and TRBJ1-1; D uncertain. Between the trimmed V and J ends, which lost 5 bases and 3 bases, there was a span of 10 bases. Looked up from germline, CDR1 is SGHVS and CDR2 is FNYEAQ. CDR3 length: 13 amino acids. The variable domain in full, with the rest retrieved from reference TRBV7-6 and TRBJ1-1, is GAGVSQSPRYKVTKRGQDVALRCDPISGHVSLYWYRQALGQGPEFLTYFNYEAQQDKSGLPNDRFSAERPEGSISTLTIQRTEQRDSAMYRCASSLGSDTEAFFGQGTRLTVV.

Turning to this clonotype: The missing conserved phenylalanine or tryptophan at the end of this CDR3 makes a read error likely. This chain's CDR3 is CVSSFRPAGEAAFL. CDR3 coding DNA: TGTGTCAGCAGCTTTAGACCAGCCGGTGAGGCAGCTTTCTTA. V usage is TRBV5-6 and J usage is TRBJ1-1; D gene ambiguous. Germline lookup yields CDR1 SGHDT and CDR2 YYEEEE. This CDR3 has 14 residues.

This clonotype was seen a handful of times. V is TRBV7-9 and J is TRBJ2-7, with a weak D call TRBD2 (5 bases). Deletions cut 4 bases from V and 4 bases from J, with 17 bases between. This CDR3 is 15 amino acids long. Germline V gives CDR1 SEHNR, CDR2 FQNEAQ (reference sequence). The CDR3 DNA is TGTGCCAGCAGCTCGACCGCCGGGAACCCGTACGAGCAGTACTTC. This sequence encodes CASSSTAGNPYEQYF.

This clonotype was recorded many times. The chain carries TRBV6-2 or TRBV6-3 and TRBJ1-5; D is possibly TRBD1 (6 bases). The V gene lost 5 bases and the J gene lost 3 bases, with 14 bases spanning the gap. Germline V gene lookup returns CDR1 MNHEY and CDR2 SVGEGT. The CDR3 is 15 amino acids. Here the CDR3 reads CASSLRDIPNQPQHF. The CDR3 DNA follows: TGTGCCAGCAGTCTCCGGGACATTCCCAATCAGCCCCAGCATTTT.

This clonotype has ten or more counts. The rearrangement links TRBV6-1 to TRBJ2-2; a possible D gene is TRBD1 (5 bases). V shed 0 bases and J shed 5 bases, with 10 bases lying between them. CDR1 and CDR2 from the germline V gene are MNHNS and SASEGT. CDR3 length equals 15 residues. The CDR3 loop is CASSEADRDTGELFF. CDR3 nucleotides: TGTGCCAGCAGTGAAGCTGACAGAGATACCGGGGAGCTGTTTTTT.